This T cell receptor (beta chain) comes out of a study of shared clonotypes between healthy human individuals. Study-level points and caveats: Relative to memory subsets, naive subsets generally showed larger estimated richness.

From germline, CDR1 is SGHRS and CDR2 YFSETQ. The CDR3 is made up of 13 amino acids. Between the trimmed V and J ends, which lost 4 bases and 0 bases, there was a span of 8 bases. Comments on this clone: Its antigen is unidentified.

For every subset, genomic DNA was evenly distributed across several immunoSEQ plates. The method was immunoSEQ multiplex PCR; TCRdb's version includes in-frame clones alone and lacks a portion of them. The repertoire consists of about 690,000 clones, with about nine tenths occurring once and the leading ten covering about a third. Sample: memory CD8+ T cells from PBMCs. The sample's subset: CD45RO+ cells pooled with CCR7-negative TemRA cells. The sequence was obtained from a man between 18 and 35 years old in good health. Some clones in this sample may be carry-over from other donors' samples. The chain links TRBV5-1 to TRBJ2-7; D ambiguous. In DNA, the CDR3 is TGCGCCAGCAGCGAGAGGTCCTCCTACGAGCAGTACTTC. This gives the protein CASSERSSYEQYF.